This T cell receptor beta chain was obtained from a study of T-cell memory formation after mild COVID-19 (dated by TCRdb to about 2021). Concerning the study at large: TCR sequence clusters from the two donors were found to be largely donor specific. T-cell clones expanding and contracting after mild COVID-19 in a couple of donors were tracked by longitudinal TCRalpha and TCRbeta repertoire sequencing. The cohort comprised two young, previously healthy adult volunteers, one female and one male. The paper's findings and limits, for the study overall: Contracting CD4+ clones were found mainly in CM and EM memory subsets, while CD8+ clones were enriched in EMRA. SARS-CoV-2 specificity was not confirmed for the second-wave clones peaking on day 37. Clones contracting from day 15 to 85 had balanced CD4/CD8 phenotypes, while a second wave expanding from day 15 to 37 was biased towards CD4+. Some responding clones were detected in pre-infection memory, suggesting pre-existing cross-reactive memory T cells joined the SARS-CoV-2 response. The study included only a couple of mild cases, and larger cohorts that include severe cases with pre-infection samples were judged to be necessary.

As concerns this clonotype: What antigen it recognizes has not been identified. Nothing much larger sits one base from this clone, and base qualities are not available.

PBMCs were isolated by Ficoll-Paque density gradient centrifugation. The CDR3 measures 13 amino acids from cysteine to phenylalanine. Only the CDR3 portion is preserved as DNA: 39 bases, with reading frame beginning at the first base. Taken from the germline V gene, the CDR1 and CDR2 loops are MNHEY and SVGEGT. V and J are trimmed by 5 bases and 10 bases, and the gene matches miss 6 bases of the junction. Sequencing was carried out with an Illumina NovaSeq 6000. TCRalpha and TCRbeta cDNA libraries were built by 5'RACE with constant-segment primers, adding sample barcodes and unique molecular identifiers. RNA was extracted from every sample with Trizol reagent. Amplification of the libraries took two PCR steps, and the second step added a second sample barcode plus Illumina TruSeq adapters. Sequencing of the libraries was done on an Illumina NovaSeq, producing 2 x 150 bp paired-end reads. Under the source paper's analysis protocol: The reads were demultiplexed and collapsed into UMI-guided consensus sequences using migec v1.2.7. Using mixcr v2.1.11, the UMI consensuses were aligned to TRA and TRB V and J templates and assembled into clonotypes. A clonotype was counted as expanded or contracted only if both edgeR and NoisET called the change significant, with noise models trained on biological replicates. edgeR calls used a false discovery rate-adjusted p below 0.01 and a log2 fold-change threshold of 1. PCA with hierarchical clustering of max-normalized trajectories of the 1000 most abundant clonotypes was used as exploratory dynamics analysis. The CD4 or CD8 phenotype of responding clones was assigned using the separately sequenced CD4+ and CD8+ repertoires. TCRdb cleaned the public reads at Q25 with fastp, built clones with MiXCR and kept in-frame beta chains. Identical CDR3 proteins give one entry, which carries the most common genes and DNA. The V and J calls follow TCRdb's processing rather than the paper's. This sample has around 140,000 distinct CDR3 sequences in its table, and 15% to 20% of those were observed once. The leading ten clones occupy under 2.5% of the sample.

The sequenced material came from PBMCs or a T cell subset sorted from them (not recorded which). This clonotype originated in an adult woman who had mild COVID-19 (a few samples of this study predate the infection). The sample titles of this study are shuffled in the database, so cell type and time point are left out; the donor was told from shared clones. The rearranged segments are TRBV6-2 or TRBV6-3 and TRBJ2-1, with 9 bases aligning to TRBD1. This receptor has the CDR3 CASSLQGAGEQFF. The DNA reads as follows: TGTGCCAGCAGTCTACAGGGGGCAGGGGAGCAGTTCTTC.